This T cell receptor beta chain was observed in a study of breast tumors, draining lymph nodes, adjacent tissues. This clonotype was seen only once. The final CDR3 position lacks the conserved phenylalanine or tryptophan, pointing to a likely read error. TCRdb reprocessed the multiplex PCR reads with MiXCR, giving one entry per CDR3 protein. Found here are hundreds of thousands of distinct CDR3 sequences, approximately 30% of them singletons; the top ten hold around 1.5%. Breast cancer patients provided tissue from their axillary draining lymph nodes. This CDR3 contains 15 residues. The germline CDR1 and CDR2 sequences are SGHTA and FQGNSA. Trimming cost V 1 base and J 4 bases; bases outside gene matches: 2.

The rearrangement uses TRBV7-2 and TRBJ2-1; 9 nucleotides agree with TRBD2. The material sequenced was axillary lymph node tissue. The origin of this receptor is a female donor with breast cancer. Some clones in this sample may be carry-over from other donors' samples. The CDR3 coding sequence is TGTGCCAGCAGCTTAGATAGCGGGAGTTACAATGAGCAGTTCCTC. Translated: CASSLDSGSYNEQFL.